This TCR beta chain was sequenced for a study of metastatic and nonmetastatic thyroid tumors. The overall study: From malignant and benign thyroid patients, repertoires in blood and in tumor or nodule tissue were compared.

Study processing details: Built for papillary thyroid cancer, a distant-metastasis classifier drew on CDR3 differences across clinicopathological groups. Via MiXCR, TCRdb re-called the PCR reads. TCRdb's processing, not the authors' own work, is the source of the V and J calls. The repertoire consists of roughly 22,000 clones, with approximately 40% occurring once and the leading ten covering 22%. This clone is medium-sized. What it binds is not known. Trimming removed 2 bases from V and 0 bases from J, with 13 bases in between. Germline CDR1 and CDR2: MNHEY and SVGEGT. The CDR3 runs 17 residues. General study findings and limits: It was reported that TCR beta diversity was significantly higher in malignant thyroid tumors than benign nodules, in blood and tumor.

Each patient came to thyroid surgery without any prior treatment (of any kind). The genes are TRBV6-2 or TRBV6-3 and TRBJ2-2; tentatively, D is TRBD1 (5 bases). The origin of this receptor is a male donor with papillary thyroid cancer or a benign thyroid nodule (not recorded which). Some clones in this sample may be carry-over from other donors' samples. Sample: blood. Written as DNA, the CDR3 is TGTGCCAGCAGTTACACCCCGGACAAGCCGAACACCGGGGAGCTGTTTTTT. It encodes CASSYTPDKPNTGELFF.